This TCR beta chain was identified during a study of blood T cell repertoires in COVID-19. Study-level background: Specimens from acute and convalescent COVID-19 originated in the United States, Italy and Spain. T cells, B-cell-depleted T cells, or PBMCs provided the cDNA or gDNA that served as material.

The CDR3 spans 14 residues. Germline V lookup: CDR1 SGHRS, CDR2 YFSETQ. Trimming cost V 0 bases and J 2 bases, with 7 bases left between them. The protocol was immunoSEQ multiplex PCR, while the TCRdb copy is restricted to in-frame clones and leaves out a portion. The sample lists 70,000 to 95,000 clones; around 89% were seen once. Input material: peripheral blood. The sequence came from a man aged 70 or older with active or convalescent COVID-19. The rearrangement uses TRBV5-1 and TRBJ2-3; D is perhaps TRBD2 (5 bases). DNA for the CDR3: TGCGCCAGCAGCTTGGGAGGGCCCACAGATACGCAGTATTTT. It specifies CASSLGGPTDTQYF. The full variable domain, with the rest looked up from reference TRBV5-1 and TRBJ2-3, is KAGVTQTPRYLIKTRGQQVTLSCSPISGHRSVSWYQQTPGQGLQFLFEYFSETQRNKGNFPGRFSGRQFSNSRSEMNVSTLELGDSALYLCASSLGGPTDTQYFGPGTRLTVL.